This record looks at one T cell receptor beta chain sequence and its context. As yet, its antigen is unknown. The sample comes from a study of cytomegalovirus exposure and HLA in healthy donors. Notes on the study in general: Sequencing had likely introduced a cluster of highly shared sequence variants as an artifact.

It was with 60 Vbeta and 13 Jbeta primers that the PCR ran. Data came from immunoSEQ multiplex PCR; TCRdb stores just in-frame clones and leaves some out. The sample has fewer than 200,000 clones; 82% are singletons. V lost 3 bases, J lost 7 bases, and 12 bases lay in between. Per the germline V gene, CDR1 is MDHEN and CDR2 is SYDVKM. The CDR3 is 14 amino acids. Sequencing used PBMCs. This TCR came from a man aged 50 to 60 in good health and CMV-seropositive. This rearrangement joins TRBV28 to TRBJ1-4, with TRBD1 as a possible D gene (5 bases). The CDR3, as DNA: TGTGCCAGCAGTTTGGGGCAACCCGGTGAAAAACTGTTTTTT. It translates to CASSLGQPGEKLFF.